Below are 22 T cell receptor beta chains sequenced from a single sample in a study of somatic mutations in cytotoxic T cells in rheumatoid arthritis. Clones were read by immunoSEQ multiplex PCR, and TCRdb kept only the in-frame ones, dropping some. The sample holds approximately 19,000 clones, 80% seen once. Sequencing was done on a sample of CD8+ T cells sorted from blood. These receptor sequences come from an adult with rheumatoid arthritis.

The rearrangement joins TRBV6-5 to TRBJ2-7, with D unclear. The CDR3 covers 11 residues. Per the germline V gene, CDR1 is MNHEY and CDR2 is SVGAGI. The V end was cut by 6 bases, the J end by 5 bases, with 8 bases between. The CDR3 here is CASSHSNEQYF. CDR3 DNA: TGTGCCAGCAGCCACAGCAACGAGCAGTACTTC.

The J gene is TRBJ2-7, the V gene TRBV4-1; D is unclear. With 1 base removed from V and 0 bases from J, the gap between germline ends came to 10 bases. CDR3 length: 15 amino acids. Germline CDR1 reads MGHRA; CDR2 reads YSYEKL. CDR3 DNA sequence: TGCGCCAGCAGCCAAGTTTATGGAATCTCCTACGAGCAGTACTTC. Protein: CASSQVYGISYEQYF.

The chain carries TRBV11-3 and TRBJ1-4; 7 nucleotides align to TRBD1. The CDR3 totals 16 residues. V lost 0 bases to trimming and J lost 7 bases; unmatched junction nucleotides: 8. The germline V gene has CDR1 SGHNT and CDR2 YENEEA. CDR3 in amino acids: CASSLDPQGGIEKLFF. CDR3 coding DNA: TGTGCCAGCAGCTTAGACCCGCAGGGGGGAATTGAAAAACTGTTTTTT.

The J gene is TRBJ2-1, the V gene TRBV11-3, with D unclear. The length of the CDR3 is 13 residues. V was pared by 6 bases and J by 1 base, with 7 bases between. Germline V gene lookup returns CDR1 SGHNT and CDR2 YENEEA. This CDR3 reads CASRGRSYNEQFF. The CDR3 DNA reads as TGTGCCAGCAGGGGTAGGTCCTACAATGAGCAGTTCTTC.

This clone was picked up a small number of times. The chain links TRBV30 to TRBJ2-7; D is ambiguous. V lost 6 bases and J 4 bases, leaving 10 bases between the germline ends. Germline V gene lookup returns CDR1 GTSNPN and CDR2 SVGIG (reference sequence). The CDR3 has 11 residues. CDR3 protein: CACSAEYEQYF. CDR3 DNA: TGTGCCTGTTCCGCGGAATACGAGCAGTACTTC.

V gene TRBV6-5 combines with J gene TRBJ2-7, with D perhaps TRBD2 (6 bases). The V end lost 3 bases, the J end lost 7 bases, and 19 bases lay between the germline ends. The CDR3 spans 15 residues. Germline loops: CDR1 MNHEY, CDR2 SVGAGI. The CDR3 here is CASSYTAGRTGEQYF. Written as DNA, the CDR3 is TGTGCCAGCAGTTATACCGCGGGACGTACGGGGGAGCAGTACTTC.

The V and J genes are TRBV11-2 and TRBJ1-4, with 9 bases that match TRBD1. J lost 0 bases, V lost 4 bases, and 9 bases had no gene match. The CDR3 length is 18 residues. Per germline, CDR1 SGHAT and CDR2 FQNNGV. CDR3: CASSSGQGLFATNEKLFF. As DNA, the CDR3 is TGTGCCAGCAGCTCGGGACAGGGCCTTTTTGCAACTAATGAAAAACTGTTTTTT.

V gene TRBV19 combines with J gene TRBJ2-1; 7 bases map to TRBD1. The length of the CDR3 is 15 residues. Germline V gene sequence: CDR1 LNHDA, CDR2 SQIVND (reference sequence). Trimming cost V 6 bases and J 15 bases; bases outside gene matches: 20. CDR3 residues: CASSLGQAHGSSSFF. The CDR3 nucleotides are TGTGCCAGTAGCCTAGGACAGGCTCACGGATCCTCATCGTTCTTC.

As concerns this clone: One junction end does not reproduce the germline sequence, and a read error may be involved. This sequence joins TRBV15 and TRBJ2-7; 9 nucleotides line up with TRBD1. Germline-derived CDR1 and CDR2 are LNHNV and YYDKDF (reference sequence). There are 13 residues in the CDR3. This chain's CDR3 is CASSRDRESEQYF. DNA for the CDR3: TGTGCCAGCAGCCGGGACAGGGAATCCGAGCAGTACTTC.

This clone came up once. The chain carries TRBV7-9 and TRBJ2-1; 9 positions agree with TRBD1. CDR3 length: 14 residues. Germline CDR1 and CDR2: SEHNR and FQNEAQ (reference sequence). The V gene end was trimmed by 4 bases and the J gene end by 7 bases; junction bases not matched to a gene: 5. This CDR3 reads CASSSWDRVNEQFF. DNA for the CDR3: TGTGCCAGCAGCTCCTGGGACAGGGTGAATGAGCAGTTCTTC.

V usage is TRBV10-3 and J usage is TRBJ2-7; D possibly corresponds to TRBD1 (6 bases). The CDR3 spans 14 residues. CDR1 and CDR2 (germline): ENHRY, SYGVKD. V was shortened by 0 bases and J by 3 bases, with 9 bases between the two germline ends. CDR3: CAISESVQGYEQYF. CDR3 sequence (DNA): TGTGCCATCAGTGAGTCGGTACAGGGCTACGAGCAGTACTTC.

The V and J genes are TRBV7-9 and TRBJ1-2; tentative D call: TRBD1 (6 bases). In germline, CDR1 is SEHNR, CDR2 FQNEAQ (reference sequence). The CDR3 loop spans 14 amino acids. Trimming stripped 8 bases from V and 3 bases from J, with 16 bases between. The CDR3 nucleotides read TGTGCCAGCCGAACAGGGAACCCCGACTATGGCTACACCTTC. This translates into CASRTGNPDYGYTF.

V and J are TRBV6-6 and TRBJ2-1; TRBD2 matches at 7 bases. CDR3 length: 16 amino acids. Germline values: CDR1 MNHNY, CDR2 SVGAGI (reference sequence). The V segment lost 7 bases and the J segment 2 bases; nucleotides outside the gene matches: 11. In DNA form, the CDR3 reads TGTGCCAGCATCCAGACGCGACTAGCCACCTACAATGAGCAGTTCTTC. Its protein product is CASIQTRLATYNEQFF.

The rearrangement uses TRBV11-2 and TRBJ2-5, with TRBD1 matching over 8 bases. The CDR3 covers 15 residues. V shed 4 bases and J 4 bases; nucleotides not matched to a gene: 8. Germline V gene data show CDR1 as SGHAT and CDR2 as FQNNGV. CDR3 in DNA: TGTGCCAGCAGCTCGGACAGGGAAGTAGGAGAGACCCAGTACTTC. It yields the protein CASSSDREVGETQYF.

The chain carries TRBV9 and TRBJ2-1, with 7 nucleotides matching TRBD2. Per the germline V gene, CDR1 is SGDLS and CDR2 is YYNGEE. The CDR3 is 17 residues long. Trimming took 0 bases from V and 2 from J; bases not matched to a gene: 8. The CDR3 region has the DNA TGTGCCAGCAGCGTAGGCTCCGGGAGGCCCCCCTACAATGAGCAGTTCTTC. Translating gives CASSVGSGRPPYNEQFF.

The chain carries TRBV6-4 and TRBJ2-7; 10 nucleotides match TRBD1. The CDR3 length is 17 residues. V was clipped by 0 bases and J by 3 bases; unmatched bases: 8. Germline values: CDR1 MRHNA, CDR2 SNTAGT. The CDR3 region is CASSDSFGTGVIYEQYF. The CDR3 DNA is TGTGCCAGCAGTGACTCGTTTGGGACAGGGGTTATCTACGAGCAGTACTTC.

This sequence joins TRBV27 and TRBJ1-2; D uncertain. V lost 3 bases, J lost 8 bases, and 19 bases lay in between. CDR1 is MNHEY and CDR2 is SMNVEV in the germline V gene (reference sequence). The CDR3 is made up of 15 amino acids. As DNA, the CDR3 is TGTGCCAGCAGTTTTACTCCGGGTTCTCCAGGCGGCTACACCTTC. This codes for CASSFTPGSPGGYTF.

The V and J genes are TRBV2 and TRBJ2-7; 8 bases map to TRBD2. Germline CDR1 is SNHLY and CDR2 is FYNNEI. The CDR3 is 15 amino acids. The junction had 11 bases not matched to a gene; V was cut back by 10 bases and J by 0 bases. The CDR3 spells CATHPSAGGSYEQYF. CDR3 in DNA: TGTGCCACCCACCCAAGCGCGGGGGGCTCCTACGAGCAGTACTTC.

The J gene is TRBJ2-1, the V gene TRBV9; no firm D call. The CDR3 contains 14 residues. The germline CDR1 and CDR2 sequences are SGDLS and YYNGEE. V lost 1 base, J lost 5 bases, and 10 bases lay in between. The CDR3 here is CASSVPYKNNEQFF. CDR3 sequence (DNA): TGTGCCAGCAGCGTACCCTATAAGAACAATGAGCAGTTCTTC.

CDR3 sequence reads: CASSPPSGSGYEQYF. The CDR3 DNA reads TGTGCCAGCTCACCACCGAGTGGTTCAGGCTACGAGCAGTACTTC. This chain links TRBV18 with TRBJ2-7; D is undetermined. Germline CDR1 KGHSH, CDR2 LQKENI. Trimming cost V 0 bases and J 3 bases, with 12 bases left between them. The CDR3 runs to 15 residues.

This clone was found a few times. The J gene is TRBJ2-7, the V gene TRBV5-6, with TRBD1 identical over 12 bases. The CDR3 covers 17 residues. Germline trimming cut 4 bases from V and 1 base from J; bases unmatched to any gene: 9. CDR1 and CDR2 from the germline V gene are SGHDT and YYEEEE. The CDR3 region is CASSGGTGGVASYEQYF. CDR3 coding DNA: TGTGCCAGCAGCGGCGGGACAGGGGGCGTCGCTTCCTACGAGCAGTACTTC.

The rearrangement joins TRBV4-2 to TRBJ2-7; TRBD1 matches at 8 bases. The CDR3 consists of 16 residues. The V segment lost 6 bases and the J segment 2 bases; nucleotides outside the gene matches: 12. Germline V gives CDR1 LGHNA, CDR2 YNFKEQ. In DNA form, the CDR3 reads TGTGCCAGCAGTGAGTTTACCGGGACAGGCGCCTACGAGCAGTACTTC. Protein sequence: CASSEFTGTGAYEQYF.